Detailed here is one TCR beta chain. Some clones are missing from TCRdb's copy, which holds only in-frame ones; the method was immunoSEQ multiplex PCR. The sample lists over 250,000 clones; 70% to 85% were seen once. The sample originates from a study of blood T cell repertoires in COVID-19. Study-wide background: T cells, B-cell-depleted T cells, or PBMCs provided the cDNA or gDNA that served as material.

The origin of this receptor is a human donor with COVID-19, enrolled during active disease. The donor label of this sample is uncertain. Sequences were obtained from peripheral blood.

CDR3 sequence: CASFSQGDTEAFF. In DNA form, the CDR3 reads TGTGCCAGCTTCTCACAGGGTGACACTGAAGCTTTCTTT. V and J are TRBV18 and TRBJ1-1; D perhaps matches TRBD1 (6 bases). The ends were cut back, 7 bases at V and 3 bases at J, with 12 bases in the middle. The germline V gene encodes CDR1 KGHSH and CDR2 LQKENI. This CDR3 region has 13 residues.